The 26 T cell receptor beta chains below come from one sample, sequenced in a study of blood T cells in healthy people across ages. The second PCR ran about 6 to 12 cycles with a sample-barcoded 5' primer and J-beta primers. Using its own MiXCR run on the 5' RACE reads, TCRdb lists one record per CDR3 protein. Altogether roughly 1.5 million distinct CDR3 sequences are present, about 42% being singletons, with the ten largest covering just over 4%. The material sequenced was blood. The receptors originated from a woman aged 18-29 years in good health.

This rearrangement joins TRBV2 to TRBJ1-2; D unclear. The CDR3 totals 16 residues. Deletions cut 6 bases from V and 2 bases from J, with 19 bases between. The germline V gene has CDR1 SNHLY and CDR2 FYNNEI. This chain's CDR3 is CASSPSSPGSNYGYTF. CDR3 coding DNA: TGTGCCAGCAGCCCTTCATCCCCTGGCTCCAACTATGGCTACACCTTC.

This clonotype has just a few counts. The gene calls are TRBV6-2 or TRBV6-3 and TRBJ1-1, with a weak D call TRBD1 (6 bases). V was pared by 4 bases and J by 6 bases, with 12 bases between. The germline CDR1 and CDR2 sequences are MNHEY and SVGEGT. There are 13 residues in the CDR3. DNA for the CDR3: TGTGCCAGCAGTTTAACAGGGTGGGCTGAAGCTTTCTTT. Its translation is CASSLTGWAEAFF.

The chain uses TRBV4-1 and TRBJ2-1; D is perhaps TRBD1 (5 bases). The V end was cut by 2 bases, the J end by 0 bases, with 14 bases between. From germline, CDR1 is MGHRA and CDR2 YSYEKL. The CDR3 is 17 amino acids. The CDR3: CASSQSLGLTSYNEQFF. The CDR3 coding sequence is TGCGCCAGCAGCCAAAGCTTGGGGCTCACCTCCTACAATGAGCAGTTCTTC.

This clonotype was observed a handful of times. The V gene is TRBV6-5, the J gene TRBJ2-1; D might be TRBD1 or TRBD2, each matching 6 bases. CDR1 is MNHEY, CDR2 SVGAGI, per germline. V was shortened by 2 bases and J by 5 bases, with 13 bases between the two germline ends. The CDR3 loop spans 15 amino acids. CDR3 sequence: CASSYQRGPHNEQFF. The CDR3 DNA is TGTGCCAGCAGTTACCAACGGGGGCCCCACAATGAGCAGTTCTTC.

The V and J genes are TRBV20-1 and TRBJ2-3; 15 bases are a match to TRBD2. The CDR3 totals 20 residues. Germline V lookup: CDR1 DFQATT, CDR2 SNEGSKA (reference sequence). J lost 0 bases, V lost 1 base, and 11 bases had no gene match. In DNA form, the CDR3 reads TGCAGTGCTAGAGTTCTCCCGGGACTAGCGGGAGGACGGAGCACAGATACGCAGTATTTT. Residues: CSARVLPGLAGGRSTDTQYF.

The chain carries TRBV7-3 and TRBJ2-4; 9 bases map to TRBD2. Trimming at V came to 5 bases and at J to 13 bases, leaving 9 bases not matched to a gene. The CDR3 runs to 13 residues. Looked up from germline, CDR1 is SGHTA and CDR2 is FQGTGA. In DNA, the CDR3 is TGTGCCAGCAGCCCAGCGGGAGGTCTTGAGCAGTACTTC. Its translation: CASSPAGGLEQYF.

This chain connects TRBV20-1 to TRBJ1-5; D perhaps matches TRBD1 (6 bases). This CDR3 contains 13 residues. The V gene's germline CDR1 is DFQATT and CDR2 SNEGSKA (reference sequence). With 5 bases removed from V and 0 bases from J, the gap between germline ends came to 8 bases. The CDR3 loop reads CSALDSSNQPQHF. As DNA, the CDR3 is TGCAGTGCTCTGGACAGTAGCAATCAGCCCCAGCATTTT.

CDR3 in amino acids: CSAQLSGGYEQYF. The CDR3 coding sequence is TGCAGTGCTCAACTTTCTGGGGGGTACGAGCAGTACTTC. The chain recombines TRBV20-1 with TRBJ2-7; the D gene is possibly TRBD2 (6 bases). The germline V gene encodes CDR1 DFQATT and CDR2 SNEGSKA (reference sequence). The CDR3 loop spans 13 amino acids. V lost 5 bases and J 4 bases, leaving 15 bases between the germline ends.

This chain uses TRBV7-9 with TRBJ1-1, with D tentatively TRBD1 (6 bases). This CDR3 has 15 residues. V lost 4 bases and J 6 bases, leaving 18 bases between the germline ends. Germline CDR1 reads SEHNR; CDR2 reads FQNEAQ (reference sequence). The CDR3 DNA is TGTGCCAGCAGCTCCCCGGGACAAGTCGTTGCTGAAGCTTTCTTT. Residues: CASSSPGQVVAEAFF.

This clonotype was counted only a few times. The chain recombines TRBV12-3 or TRBV12-4 with TRBJ2-7, with TRBD2 matching 7 bases. The CDR3 sequence is 15 residues long. Trimming removed 5 bases from V and 0 bases from J; junction bases left unmatched: 7. CDR3: CASSLGLGSSYEQYF. The CDR3 DNA follows: TGTGCCAGCAGTCTCGGACTAGGAAGCTCCTACGAGCAGTACTTC.

The genes are TRBV20-1 and TRBJ1-2; D remains ambiguous. CDR1 and CDR2 (germline): DFQATT, SNEGSKA (reference sequence). Trimming took off 4 bases at V and 2 bases at J, with 11 bases between the two ends. The CDR3 is 13 amino acids. The chain's CDR3 is CSATVPGNYGYTF. The CDR3 DNA follows: TGCAGTGCTACGGTTCCGGGGAACTATGGCTACACCTTC.

J is TRBJ2-3 and V is TRBV6-2 or TRBV6-3; D is unresolved. From germline, CDR1 is MNHEY and CDR2 SVGEGT. V was clipped by 2 bases and J by 4 bases, with 4 bases between them. This CDR3 comprises 12 residues. This chain's CDR3 is CASSYVADTQYF. Written as DNA, the CDR3 is TGTGCCAGCAGTTACGTGGCAGATACGCAGTATTTT.

Details on this clonotype: The junction differs from germline at one of its ends, possibly a read error. This chain links TRBV20-1 with TRBJ1-5; the match to TRBD1 covers 7 bases. This CDR3 is 14 amino acids long. The germline CDR1 and CDR2 sequences are DFQATT and SNEGSKA (reference sequence). The CDR3 loop reads CGAPQGGGNQPQHF. The CDR3 coding sequence is TGCGGTGCCCCCCAGGGGGGCGGCAATCAGCCCCAGCATTTT.

V and J are TRBV20-1 and TRBJ2-1, with TRBD2 matching 11 bases. Losses at the gene ends were 1 base for V and 5 bases for J; bases not matched to a gene: 10. The CDR3 is made up of 17 amino acids. Germline lookup yields CDR1 DFQATT and CDR2 SNEGSKA (reference sequence). The CDR3 DNA is TGCAGTGCTAGAGTTAATCTAGCGGGAGGTGGAGACAATGAGCAGTTCTTC. Amino acid sequence: CSARVNLAGGGDNEQFF.

This clonotype was seen a few times. This chain joins TRBV20-1 and TRBJ1-1, with 7 positions matching TRBD1. V shed 0 bases and J 4 bases; nucleotides not matched to a gene: 2. The CDR3 is made up of 13 amino acids. The germline gives CDR1 DFQATT, CDR2 SNEGSKA (reference sequence). CDR3 sequence reads: CSARDQGGTEAFF. CDR3 DNA sequence: TGCAGTGCTAGAGATCAGGGGGGCACTGAAGCTTTCTTT.

The chain combines TRBV29-1 with TRBJ1-2; 10 nucleotides agree with TRBD1. Unmatched junction bases numbered 8, after V lost 5 bases and J lost 8 bases. The CDR3 runs to 13 residues. The V gene's germline CDR1 is SQVTM and CDR2 ANQGSEA. The CDR3 region is CSVRGQGEEGYTF. CDR3 DNA: TGCAGCGTTCGCGGACAGGGGGAGGAAGGCTACACCTTC.

Details on this clonotype: Given a much more abundant clone one base away, this may be a read error. V is TRBV27 and J is TRBJ2-1; perhaps TRBD2 as D (5 bases). CDR1 and CDR2 from the germline V gene are MNHEY and SMNVEV (reference sequence). V shed 4 bases and J shed 0 bases, with 7 bases lying between them. The CDR3 is 14 amino acids. CDR3 DNA sequence: TGTGCCAGCAGTTACGGGATCTCCTACAATGAGCAGTTCTTC. Its translation is CASSYGISYNEQFF.

Comments on this clonotype: One end of the junction does not line up with germline, which may come from a read error. The chain employs TRBV19 and TRBJ2-7, with D perhaps TRBD1 or TRBD2 (5 bases each). Per germline, CDR1 LNHDA and CDR2 SQIVND (reference sequence). This CDR3 contains 14 residues. The CDR3 loop reads CASRPAGSSHEQYF. The CDR3 bases are TGTGCCAGTAGACCGGCAGGGAGCTCCCACGAGCAGTACTTC.

The rearrangement links TRBV6-1 to TRBJ1-4; D unclear. V lost 0 bases, J lost 8 bases, and 7 bases lay in between. CDR1 MNHNS and CDR2 SASEGT come from the germline V gene. The length of the CDR3 is 13 residues. The CDR3 DNA reads TGTGCCAGCAGTGAAGCCTTCGCGGAAAAACTGTTTTTT. Its translation is CASSEAFAEKLFF.

This clonotype was picked up many times. V and J are TRBV20-1 and TRBJ2-5; D gene ambiguous. The CDR3 contains 12 residues. V was pared by 6 bases and J by 2 bases, with 10 bases between. Germline loops: CDR1 DFQATT, CDR2 SNEGSKA (reference sequence). CDR3 residues: CSANDWQETQYF. The CDR3 nucleotides are TGCAGTGCCAATGACTGGCAAGAGACCCAGTACTTC.

The rearrangement links TRBV6-5 to TRBJ2-7, with TRBD1 matching over 7 bases. V shed 0 bases and J 2 bases; nucleotides not matched to a gene: 7. CDR1 and CDR2 from the germline V gene are MNHEY and SVGAGI. The CDR3 has 16 amino acids. This CDR3 reads CASSYSIGQVTYEQYF. The CDR3 nucleotides are TGTGCCAGCAGTTACTCGATAGGACAGGTGACCTACGAGCAGTACTTC.

This clonotype was counted a few times. This chain connects TRBV12-3 or TRBV12-4 to TRBJ2-3, with 12 positions matching TRBD2. V lost 7 bases, J lost 6 bases, and 11 bases stayed unmatched. The CDR3 has 16 amino acids. CDR3 in DNA: TGTGCCAGCACCCTCAGGACTAGCGGGACTGTTGATACGCAGTATTTT. This gives the protein CASTLRTSGTVDTQYF.

The chain uses TRBV6-2 or TRBV6-3 and TRBJ1-2; a weak D match, TRBD1 (5 bases). V shed 8 bases and J shed 2 bases, with 12 bases lying between them. The CDR3 sequence is 13 residues long. The germline gives CDR1 MNHEY, CDR2 SVGEGT. The CDR3 bases are TGTGCCAGCTCGATCGGGGCCAACTATGGCTACACCTTC. Encoded protein: CASSIGANYGYTF.

The chain couples TRBV29-1 to TRBJ2-5; 9 nucleotides line up with TRBD1. The ends lost 5 bases at V and 11 bases at J; junction bases unmatched: 12. The CDR3 is 13 amino acids. Germline assignment: CDR1 SQVTM and CDR2 ANQGSEA. The CDR3 region has the DNA TGCAGCGTTCACCGGGACAGGGCGCAAGAGCAGTACTTC. It specifies CSVHRDRAQEQYF. Complete variable domain (other parts from reference TRBV29-1 and TRBJ2-5): SAVISQKPSRDICQRGTSLTIQCQVDSQVTMMFWYRQQPGQSLTLIATANQGSEATYESGFVIDKFPISRPNLTFSTLTVSNMSPEDSSIYLCSVHRDRAQEQYFGPGTRLLVL.

This clonotype was seen more than once but under ten times. This sequence joins TRBV4-3 and TRBJ1-1; a possible D gene is TRBD1 (6 bases). With 2 bases removed from V and 8 bases from J, the gap between germline ends came to 12 bases. The CDR3 contains 13 residues. Germline V gene sequence: CDR1 LGHNA, CDR2 YSLEER. The CDR3: CASSQWGGTEAFF. In DNA, the CDR3 is TGCGCCAGCAGCCAATGGGGGGGGACAGAAGCTTTCTTT.

The chain links TRBV27 to TRBJ1-2; TRBD1 matches 7 bases. Unmatched junction bases numbered 6, after V lost 4 bases and J lost 1 base. The CDR3 extends over 15 amino acids. Per germline, CDR1 MNHEY and CDR2 SMNVEV (reference sequence). CDR3 sequence reads: CASSSLRDSNYGYTF. The CDR3 DNA follows: TGTGCCAGCAGTTCTCTCCGGGACAGTAACTATGGCTACACCTTC.